This T cell receptor (beta chain) derives from a study of blood T cells in healthy people across ages. General study findings and limits: Older age went with lower TCR beta diversity per million T cells, in a roughly linear way.

It was with a sample-barcoded 5' primer and a J-beta primer mix that a second PCR of about 6 to 12 cycles was run. TCRdb ran MiXCR on the 5' RACE reads and lists one entry per CDR3 protein. The table lists about 1,000,000 distinct CDR3 sequences, 40% to 55% of them singletons. CDR1 and CDR2 from the germline V gene are SQVTM and ANQGSEA. V shed 7 bases and J 0 bases; nucleotides not matched to a gene: 5. The CDR3 contains 13 residues. Sample donors were healthy Caucasian individuals that came from Russia, aged about 6 to 95. Details on this clonotype: As yet, its antigen is unknown.

Sequencing input: blood. The origin of this receptor is a woman aged 60-75 years in good health. The chain is built from TRBV29-1 and TRBJ1-1, with 7 bases lining up with TRBD1. The CDR3 sequence: CSGGGGLNTEAFF. The CDR3, as DNA: TGCAGCGGCGGAGGGGGCCTGAACACTGAAGCTTTCTTT.